The table lists the clone carrying this TCR beta chain with a few counts. Antigen unknown. The data are from a study of CD4 T cells in relation to SARS-CoV-2 and coronaviruses. Overall study: After roughly 11 days of antigen culture, PBMC TCR beta CDR3s were sequenced. No peptide or an HIV-1 Nef peptide pool served as negative control.

This table comes from immunoSEQ multiplex PCR, and its TCRdb copy is limited to in-frame clones, with some not included. The sample shows 26,000 or so clones, 60% to 80% of them seen only once. Before the COVID-19 pandemic, during about 2010-2019, CD4+ T cells were taken from unexposed donors. The cells were cultured for around ten days before CD4+ T cells were isolated. Unexposed-donor CD4+ T cells were probed with SARS-CoV-2 S/N and four cold-coronavirus spikes, cells permitting. PBMCs were plated at around 2 million per well in IL-2-containing medium. The TCR was taken from a human donor in good health. Specimen: CD4+ T cells from PBMCs, cultured in vitro.

The CDR3 here is CASSFQGAQPQHF. CDR3 DNA sequence: TGTGCCAGCAGTTTTCAGGGGGCTCAGCCCCAGCATTTT. The gene calls are TRBV27 and TRBJ1-5, with 8 bases aligning to TRBD1. The CDR3 is 13 amino acids. V lost 3 bases and J lost 6; bases outside the gene matches: 1. The germline V gene has CDR1 MNHEY and CDR2 SMNVEV (reference sequence).